Below are 15 T cell receptor beta chains sequenced from a single sample in a study of T cell responses to AZD1222 COVID-19 vaccine. Some clones are missing from TCRdb's copy, which holds only in-frame ones; the method was immunoSEQ multiplex PCR. Of about 130,000 clones detected, approximately 93% appear once; the ten largest clones hold roughly 0.9%. The specimen comprised peripheral blood, sampled on day 0 of AZD1222 vaccination. The receptors were sampled from an adult in good health.

This chain uses TRBV29-1 with TRBJ1-5, with TRBD1 as a possible D gene (5 bases). Germline V gene sequence: CDR1 SQVTM, CDR2 ANQGSEA. This CDR3 has 13 residues. The V gene lost 0 bases and the J gene lost 6 bases, with 9 bases spanning the gap. The CDR3 DNA reads as TGCAGCGTTGAAGACAGGGATGGTCAGCCCCAGCATTTT. Its protein is CSVEDRDGQPQHF.

This chain joins TRBV6-1 and TRBJ1-2; D is undetermined. V was cut by 1 base and J by 4 bases, with 7 bases left in between. From germline, CDR1 is MNHNS and CDR2 SASEGT. The CDR3 spans 13 residues. The CDR3 bases are TGTGCCAGCAGTGAAGAAAACCTCTATGGCTACACCTTC. Protein sequence: CASSEENLYGYTF.

To note about this clone: Other DNA sequences of this sample code for an identical CDR3. The chain uses TRBV24-1 and TRBJ2-3, with TRBD2 as a possible D gene (6 bases). The CDR3 loop spans 14 amino acids. Trimming stripped 6 bases from V and 0 bases from J, with 9 bases between. Germline values: CDR1 KGHDR, CDR2 SFDVKD. DNA of the CDR3: TGTGCCACCAGTACGGGACTTAGCACAGATACGCAGTATTTT. Its protein product is CATSTGLSTDTQYF.

The chain has TRBV9 and TRBJ1-1, with 9 bases that match TRBD1. The germline V gene encodes CDR1 SGDLS and CDR2 YYNGEE. The CDR3 runs 16 residues. Trimming cost V 2 bases and J 4 bases; bases outside gene matches: 9. The CDR3 region has the DNA TGTGCCAGCAGCGTGGCCCCGGACAGGGGTGTCACTGAAGCTTTCTTT. Translating it yields CASSVAPDRGVTEAFF.

This clone has only one observation. The CDR3 protein is CASSLDSRLVGTGELFF. The CDR3 DNA sequence: TGTGCCAGCAGCTTAGATAGTCGTCTAGTCGGCACCGGGGAGCTGTTTTTT. The chain has TRBV11-2 and TRBJ2-2; unclear D gene. CDR3 length: 17 residues. With 0 bases removed from V and 4 bases from J, the gap between germline ends came to 15 bases. Per germline, CDR1 SGHAT and CDR2 FQNNGV.

This chain joins TRBV19 and TRBJ2-1; D not resolved. The V end lost 3 bases, the J end lost 3 bases, and 15 bases lay between the germline ends. This CDR3 has 16 amino acids. CDR1 is LNHDA and CDR2 is SQIVND in the germline V gene (reference sequence). CDR3 region: CASSIVASPFYNEQFF. The CDR3 coding sequence is TGTGCCAGTAGTATCGTGGCGTCCCCGTTCTACAATGAGCAGTTCTTC. Full variable domain (outside the CDR3, taken from reference TRBV19 and TRBJ2-1): DGGITQSPKYLFRKEGQNVTLSCEQNLNHDAMYWYRQDPGQGLRLIYYSQIVNDFQKGDIAEGYSVSREKKESFPLTVTSAQKNPTAFYLCASSIVASPFYNEQFFGPGTRLTVL.

The CDR3 spells CASSLAGEAFF. CDR3 DNA sequence: TGCGCCAGCAGCTTGGCGGGTGAAGCTTTCTTT. This chain joins TRBV5-1 and TRBJ1-1; no clear D gene. V was trimmed by 0 bases and J by 7 bases, leaving 4 bases between them. Germline V gene sequence: CDR1 SGHRS, CDR2 YFSETQ. The CDR3 is made up of 11 amino acids.

The V and J genes are TRBV6-5 and TRBJ1-2; D gene ambiguous. The CDR3 is 14 amino acids. The V gene lost 7 bases and the J gene lost 7 bases, with 19 bases spanning the gap. From germline, CDR1 is MNHEY and CDR2 SVGAGI. The CDR3 DNA follows: TGTGCCAGCACAGCCAGCCCGAATTTTGGTGGCTACACCTTC. Amino acid sequence: CASTASPNFGGYTF.

V and J are TRBV9 and TRBJ1-6; perhaps TRBD1 as D (6 bases). Germline CDR1 SGDLS, CDR2 YYNGEE. Trimming stripped 10 bases from V and 8 bases from J, with 22 bases between. The CDR3 is 15 amino acids. CDR3 sequence: CARRVGGGGYSPLHF. The DNA for the CDR3 is TGTGCCCGCCGCGTCGGGGGCGGGGGGTATTCACCCCTCCACTTT.

V gene TRBV27 combines with J gene TRBJ1-6, with D possibly matching TRBD1 (5 bases). The germline gives CDR1 MNHEY, CDR2 SMNVEV (reference sequence). The CDR3 has 13 residues. V was trimmed by 7 bases and J by 8 bases, leaving 12 bases between them. In nucleotides, the CDR3 is TGTGCCAGCAAGGGCAGGGTGGATTCACCCCTCCACTTT. Translated, it gives CASKGRVDSPLHF.

The CDR3 protein is CASSLIGTEAFF. The CDR3 nucleotides are TGTGCCAGCAGCTTGATAGGGACTGAAGCTTTCTTT. The chain recombines TRBV5-4 with TRBJ1-1; D is ambiguous. The CDR3 covers 12 residues. Germline CDR1 SGHNT, CDR2 YYREEE (reference sequence). V was trimmed by 1 base and J by 5 bases, leaving 6 bases between them.

DNA for the CDR3: TGTGCCAGCACTTTGGGCTCCTACAATGAGCAGTTCTTC. Amino acid sequence: CASTLGSYNEQFF. The rearrangement uses TRBV7-9 and TRBJ2-1; no firm D call. CDR1 SEHNR and CDR2 FQNEAQ come from the germline V gene (reference sequence). Trimming took 7 bases from V and 0 from J, leaving 7 bases between them. CDR3 size: 13 residues.

With regard to this clone: A junction end diverges from the germline sequence, so it may reflect a read error. This specimen includes other DNA sequences encoding the same CDR3. The chain uses TRBV6-5 and TRBJ2-1, with TRBD2 matching 9 bases. Germline V gives CDR1 MNHEY, CDR2 SVGAGI. The CDR3 covers 14 residues. CDR3: CATVAGDSINEQFF. CDR3 bases: TGTGCCACCGTAGCGGGGGACTCCATCAATGAACAGTTCTTC.

The chain employs TRBV2 and TRBJ1-5; unclear D gene. Germline lookup yields CDR1 SNHLY and CDR2 FYNNEI. V shed 6 bases and J shed 0 bases, with 9 bases lying between them. This CDR3 contains 14 residues. The CDR3: CASSITNSNQPQHF. As DNA, the CDR3 is TGTGCCAGCAGCATTACAAATAGCAATCAGCCCCAGCATTTT. Full variable domain (rest looked up from reference TRBV2 and TRBJ1-5): EPEVTQTPSHQVTQMGQEVILRCVPISNHLYFYWYRQILGQKVEFLVSFYNNEISEKSEIFDDQFSVERPDGSNFTLKIRSTKLEDSAMYFCASSITNSNQPQHFGDGTRLSIL.

V is TRBV2 and J is TRBJ1-1; tentative D call: TRBD1 (6 bases). V lost 5 bases, J lost 5 bases, and 9 bases lay in between. In germline, CDR1 is SNHLY, CDR2 FYNNEI. This CDR3 has 12 residues. The CDR3 sequence: CASSYTGTEAFF. Here the CDR3 DNA reads TGTGCCAGCAGTTATACAGGGACTGAAGCTTTCTTT.